This TCR beta chain was obtained from a study of T cell responses to AZD1222 COVID-19 vaccine. Across the study: Second-dose groups at about 4 or about 12 weeks were pooled. Points from the study as a whole: There were mostly white British donors and more females than males, and clonal diversity was possibly underestimated. Repertoire collection took place solely once the T cell response had peaked. Unmutated variant regions are reportedly the target of nearly half of TCRs that are spike-specific.

The CDR3 loop spans 16 amino acids. Germline lookup yields CDR1 LNHDA and CDR2 SQIVND (reference sequence). V shed 4 bases and J 3 bases; nucleotides not matched to a gene: 10. The repertoire was sequenced with immunoSEQ multiplex PCR; TCRdb's copy has only in-frame clones and lacks some. This sample carries 70,000 or so clones, over 60% of them seen once, and the ten largest clones take 9% to 14%. As concerns this clone: The antigen remains unidentified.

The source of this sequence is an adult in good health. This sequence joins TRBV19 and TRBJ2-7, with 9 bases identical to TRBD1. The sample in question was peripheral blood, obtained on day 0 of AZD1222 vaccination. CDR3 in DNA: TGTGCCAGTAGTAACCCGGGACAGGGCGGAAACTACGAGCAGTACTTC. The encoded protein is CASSNPGQGGNYEQYF.